The 26 T cell receptor beta chains given below trace back to one sample, sequenced in a study of radiation and T cells in renal cell carcinoma. Some clones are missing from TCRdb's copy, which holds only in-frame ones; the method was immunoSEQ multiplex PCR. Of about 140,000 clones listed, about 88% were seen once; the top ten hold around 17%. Time point indicated: blood 4 weeks post-SBRT, at nephrectomy. Specified treatment: 15 Gy SBRT to primary tumor, nephrectomy 4 weeks later. The sample in question was blood, obtained from a patient whose treatment included radiotherapy and nephrectomy. The receptors come from a woman between 50 and 59 years old with renal cell carcinoma.

This chain uses TRBV4-2 with TRBJ2-1, with TRBD2 matching over 11 bases. This CDR3 is built from 16 residues. J gave up 5 bases and V 6 bases, and 9 bases lay outside the gene matches. Per the germline V gene, CDR1 is LGHNA and CDR2 is YNFKEQ. The CDR3 coding sequence is TGTGCCAGCAGATTGGCCGGGACTAGCGGTAACAATGAGCAGTTCTTC. This sequence encodes CASRLAGTSGNNEQFF.

The rearrangement links TRBV18 to TRBJ1-1; D remains ambiguous. The CDR3 extends over 15 amino acids. The ends were cut back, 1 base at V and 6 bases at J, with 15 bases in the middle. Germline V gene sequence: CDR1 KGHSH, CDR2 LQKENI. Here the CDR3 DNA reads TGTGCCAGCTCACCACAGCTGGACCCGGGTTCTGAAGCTTTCTTT. Its protein is CASSPQLDPGSEAFF.

CDR3 DNA: TGTGCCAGCAGCTCTGGGGCCTATCAGCCCCAGCATTTT. Its protein is CASSSGAYQPQHF. The rearrangement uses TRBV7-2 and TRBJ1-5; a possible D gene is TRBD1 (5 bases). This CDR3 region has 13 residues. Trimming took off 4 bases at V and 5 bases at J, with 9 bases between the two ends. The V gene's germline CDR1 is SGHTA and CDR2 FQGNSA.

This clone has only a few counts. The chain employs TRBV30 and TRBJ1-1, with D maybe TRBD1 (5 bases). Germline V gene data show CDR1 as GTSNPN and CDR2 as SVGIG (reference sequence). The CDR3 is 11 amino acids. Trimming cost V 5 bases and J 6 bases, with 10 bases left between them. CDR3 residues: CAWSPRAEAFF. Written as DNA, the CDR3 is TGTGCCTGGTCCCCCAGGGCTGAAGCTTTCTTT.

V usage is TRBV30 and J usage is TRBJ1-5; possible D gene TRBD1, 6 bases. CDR3 size: 13 residues. Trimming pared 3 bases from V and 7 bases from J, leaving 13 bases between. Germline V lookup: CDR1 GTSNPN, CDR2 SVGIG (reference sequence). The CDR3 coding sequence is TGTGCCTGGAGCCGACAGGAGGTACAGCCCCAGCATTTT. Translation: CAWSRQEVQPQHF.

V is TRBV14 and J is TRBJ1-4; 7 bases agree with TRBD1. Germline V gives CDR1 SGHDN, CDR2 FVKESK. This CDR3 is 21 amino acids long. Unmatched junction bases numbered 20, after V lost 0 bases and J lost 4 bases. This CDR3 is CASSQDVYGQAFMGSNEKLFF. For the CDR3, the DNA is TGTGCCAGCAGCCAAGATGTTTATGGACAGGCGTTCATGGGGAGTAATGAAAAACTGTTTTTT.

The chain links TRBV11-2 to TRBJ1-1, with D unresolved. The germline V gene encodes CDR1 SGHAT and CDR2 FQNNGV. V was shortened by 1 base and J by 6 bases, with 9 bases between the two germline ends. CDR3 size: 13 residues. The chain's CDR3 is CASSLGREAEAFF. The CDR3 DNA follows: TGTGCCAGCAGCTTAGGGAGGGAGGCTGAAGCTTTCTTT.

The chain employs TRBV25-1 and TRBJ2-1, with TRBD1 matching 8 bases. Looked up from germline, CDR1 is MGHDK and CDR2 is SYGVNS. Trimming removed 10 bases from V and 8 bases from J; junction bases left unmatched: 10. The CDR3 consists of 13 residues. The CDR3 region is CAIQTGVSDEQFF. CDR3 coding DNA: TGTGCCATCCAGACAGGGGTGAGCGATGAGCAGTTCTTC.

The rearrangement links TRBV9 to TRBJ2-2; 8 positions agree with TRBD1. Germline trimming cut 4 bases from V and 5 bases from J; bases unmatched to any gene: 10. CDR3 length: 16 amino acids. Germline V gene data show CDR1 as SGDLS and CDR2 as YYNGEE. The CDR3 loop is CASSPGTGGWTGELFF. CDR3 DNA: TGTGCCAGCAGCCCGGGGACAGGTGGTTGGACCGGGGAGCTGTTTTTT.

The chain links TRBV6-5 to TRBJ1-1, with D possibly TRBD1 on 5 matching bases. The germline CDR1 and CDR2 sequences are MNHEY and SVGAGI. This CDR3 comprises 14 residues. Trimming took 2 bases from V and 5 from J, leaving 12 bases between them. The DNA of the CDR3 is TGTGCCAGCAGTTACCAGAACTCAGGGACTGAAGCTTTCTTT. Protein sequence: CASSYQNSGTEAFF.

This clone came up a few times. The chain carries TRBV7-2 and TRBJ2-7; D gene uncertain. Germline V gene lookup returns CDR1 SGHTA and CDR2 FQGNSA. This CDR3 has 13 residues. Deletions cut 5 bases from V and 3 bases from J, with 11 bases between. CDR3 in amino acids: CASSQAGDYEQYF. The DNA for the CDR3 is TGTGCCAGCAGCCAAGCTGGTGACTACGAGCAGTACTTC.

The V gene is TRBV18, the J gene TRBJ2-6; perhaps TRBD1 as D (6 bases). Germline values: CDR1 KGHSH, CDR2 LQKENI. The V gene lost 2 bases and the J gene lost 3 bases, with 11 bases spanning the gap. The CDR3 loop spans 16 amino acids. In DNA, the CDR3 is TGTGCCAGCTCACCAACAGGGCCCGGTGGGGCCAACGTCCTGACTTTC. Translation: CASSPTGPGGANVLTF.

This sequence joins TRBV10-3 and TRBJ1-1, with 7 bases matching TRBD1. The germline V gene has CDR1 ENHRY and CDR2 SYGVKD. Losses at the gene ends were 0 bases for V and 1 base for J; bases not matched to a gene: 2. CDR3 length equals 15 residues. The chain's CDR3 is CAISESQGGNTEAFF. CDR3 coding DNA: TGTGCCATCAGTGAGTCGCAGGGGGGGAACACTGAAGCTTTCTTT.

V gene TRBV5-1 combines with J gene TRBJ2-7; D gene unclear. V was clipped by 4 bases and J by 0 bases, with 5 bases between them. Germline CDR1 is SGHRS and CDR2 is YFSETQ. This CDR3 contains 12 residues. CDR3 in amino acids: CASSLTSYEQYF. In DNA, the CDR3 is TGCGCCAGCAGCCTAACCTCCTACGAGCAGTACTTC.

The chain is built from TRBV9 and TRBJ2-3; the match to TRBD2 covers 11 bases. This CDR3 contains 16 residues. The ends lost 0 bases at V and 4 bases at J; junction bases unmatched: 4. Germline loops: CDR1 SGDLS, CDR2 YYNGEE. CDR3 in DNA: TGTGCCAGCAGCGTAGGGGGACTAGCGGTATCAGATACGCAGTATTTT. It encodes CASSVGGLAVSDTQYF.

The rearrangement links TRBV21-1 to TRBJ2-7; the table's D call, TRBD1, was not checked against the DNA. TRBV21-1 is a recognized pseudogene. CDR3 length: 16 amino acids. The CDR3 is CAIPLGGRGRIYEQYF. CDR3 DNA: TGTGCCATTCCCCTCGGAGGAAGGGGGCGCATCTACGAGCAGTACTTC.

This CDR3 reads CASTAGTGSYEQYF. The CDR3 nucleotides are TGTGCCAGCACCGCCGGGACAGGGTCCTACGAGCAGTACTTC. The V call is TRBV21-1, the J call TRBJ2-7; the table names TRBD1, a call not compared with the DNA. TRBV21-1 is reported as a pseudogene. This CDR3 region has 14 residues.

The CDR3, as DNA: TGTGCCAGCAGCTCTATGCCAGGGTCCTATGGCTACACCTTC. It translates to CASSSMPGSYGYTF. This chain joins TRBV7-2 and TRBJ1-2; a weak D match, TRBD1 (5 bases). The V gene lost 4 bases and the J gene lost 4 bases, with 13 bases spanning the gap. This CDR3 is 14 amino acids long. CDR1 and CDR2 (germline): SGHTA, FQGNSA.

The V and J genes are TRBV7-2 and TRBJ2-7, with D possibly being TRBD1 (6 bases). The germline CDR1 and CDR2 sequences are SGHTA and FQGNSA. V gave up 2 bases and J gave up 3 bases, with 11 bases separating them. The CDR3 length is 14 residues. The DNA for the CDR3 is TGTGCCAGCAGCTTAATTAGGGACAACTACGAGCAGTACTTC. Translating gives CASSLIRDNYEQYF.

V gene TRBV7-9 combines with J gene TRBJ1-5, with TRBD1 matching 9 bases. The CDR3 length is 17 residues. The J segment lost 4 bases and the V segment lost 3 bases, leaving 10 bases of the junction unmatched. In germline, CDR1 is SEHNR, CDR2 FQNEAQ (reference sequence). The CDR3, as DNA: TGTGCCAGCAGCTTTGGCGGGACAGGGCTGACAAATCAGCCCCAGCATTTT. Translating gives CASSFGGTGLTNQPQHF.

This chain links TRBV4-3 with TRBJ2-1; D is undetermined. The germline V gene encodes CDR1 LGHNA and CDR2 YSLEER. The CDR3 runs 12 residues. Trimming shortened V by 4 bases and J by 16 bases, and 17 bases separated the two germline ends. The CDR3 here is CASSPQSPVLFF. Written as DNA, the CDR3 is TGCGCCAGCAGCCCCCAAAGCCCTGTCCTATTCTTC.

This clone was observed a single time. V gene TRBV9 combines with J gene TRBJ1-1, with D maybe TRBD1 (6 bases). V was shortened by 2 bases and J by 0 bases, with 11 bases between the two germline ends. CDR1 and CDR2 (germline): SGDLS, YYNGEE. The CDR3 is 15 amino acids. CDR3 sequence: CASSVPGTMNTEAFF. The CDR3 DNA sequence: TGTGCCAGCAGCGTTCCCGGGACAATGAACACTGAAGCTTTCTTT.

This sequence joins TRBV29-1 and TRBJ1-3; D is ambiguous. This CDR3 region has 12 residues. Trimming removed 4 bases at V and 3 bases at J, with 7 bases between. Germline-derived CDR1 and CDR2 are SQVTM and ANQGSEA. In DNA form, the CDR3 reads TGCAGCGTTGTCGTCCTTGGAAACACCATATATTTT. It yields the protein CSVVVLGNTIYF.

The rearrangement links TRBV6-5 to TRBJ2-7; D might be TRBD1 or TRBD2, each matching 5 bases. V was clipped by 6 bases and J by 1 base, with 16 bases between them. The CDR3 covers 15 residues. Germline CDR1 is MNHEY and CDR2 is SVGAGI. The CDR3 bases are TGTGCCAGCAGCCGTTATCGGGGCGAGTCCTACGAGCAGTACTTC. As protein: CASSRYRGESYEQYF.

This sequence joins TRBV14 and TRBJ1-6; no clear D gene. V was cut by 5 bases and J by 7 bases, with 9 bases left in between. The CDR3 sequence is 13 residues long. Germline V CDR1 and CDR2: SGHDN, FVKESK. The CDR3 DNA follows: TGTGCCAGCAGCGGTGACTACAATTCACCCCTCCACTTT. Protein product: CASSGDYNSPLHF. Full variable domain (rest looked up from reference TRBV14 and TRBJ1-6): EAGVTQFPSHSVIEKGQTVTLRCDPISGHDNLYWYRRVMGKEIKFLLHFVKESKQDESGMPNNRFLAERTGGTYSTLKVQPAELEDSGVYFCASSGDYNSPLHFGNGTRLTVT.

With regard to this clone: An end of the junction does not agree with germline; a read error may underlie this. The chain joins TRBV10-1 to TRBJ2-7, with 12 bases lining up with TRBD1. The CDR3 extends over 13 amino acids. The germline CDR1 and CDR2 sequences are WNHNN and SYGVQD (reference sequence). Here the CDR3 DNA reads TGCGCCAGCAGTGACTCCGGGACAGGGGGCAATCACTTC. Translated: CASSDSGTGGNHF.